Reported below is one T cell receptor beta chain. This PCR relied on a set of 60 Vbeta primers and 13 Jbeta primers. In the study's own analysis: Per a later analysis, the number of unique TCR beta chains was around 80 million, of which roughly 11 million were shared. Using immunoSEQ multiplex PCR, the repertoire was profiled, and TCRdb retains in-frame clones only, with some absent. The V and J calls and clone size are taken from that table; D and trimming were inferred from the DNA. The sample lists under 250,000 clones; roughly 85% were seen once. The length of the CDR3 is 16 residues. The J segment lost 5 bases and the V segment lost 2 bases, leaving 8 bases of the junction unmatched. CDR1 and CDR2 from the germline V gene are LGHNA and YSLEER. This sample stems from a study of cytomegalovirus exposure and HLA in healthy donors.

This chain joins TRBV4-3 and TRBJ2-3; TRBD2 aligns across 9 bases. This sequence was found in a woman in her twenties or thirties in good health and CMV-seropositive. Material: PBMCs. The CDR3 bases are TGCGCCAGCAGCCAAAACCTAGCGGGGCAGGAAGATACGCAGTATTTT. Translating gives CASSQNLAGQEDTQYF.